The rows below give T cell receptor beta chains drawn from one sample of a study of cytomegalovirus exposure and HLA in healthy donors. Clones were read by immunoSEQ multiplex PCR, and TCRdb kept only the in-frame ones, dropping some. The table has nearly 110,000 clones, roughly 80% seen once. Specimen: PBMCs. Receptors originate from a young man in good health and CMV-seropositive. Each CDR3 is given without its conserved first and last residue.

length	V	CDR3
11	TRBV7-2	ASSLSGLPEAF
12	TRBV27	ASGTGANNQPQH
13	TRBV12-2	ASRLAPGAGEKLF
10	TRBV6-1	ASRRDQETQY
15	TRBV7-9	ASSSGARGQGAYEQY
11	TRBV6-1	ASRDGGLYEQY
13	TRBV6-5	ASSYQLAGIHMQY
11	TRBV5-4	ASSGTITGELF
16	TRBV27	ASSPTLAGGPSAGELF
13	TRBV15	ATSEHRGSKNIQY
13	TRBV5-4	ASSILAGGTYEQY
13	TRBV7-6	ASSASAGLQETQY
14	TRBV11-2	ASSSTGWGGTGELF
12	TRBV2	ASSGDSARDIQY
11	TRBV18	ASSPDMNTEAF
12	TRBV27	ASSPQGSFYGYT
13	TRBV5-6	ASSYYDRENSPLH
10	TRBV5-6	ASSTDWYEQY
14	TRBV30	AWSGPGQGSNYGYT
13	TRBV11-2	ASRSTSGGGATQY
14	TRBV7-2	ASSRTGLAGGETQY
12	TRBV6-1	ASNLGTGSYEQY
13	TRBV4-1	ASSQQDRGRETQY
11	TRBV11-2	ASTGDTTDTQY
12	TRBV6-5	ASSSWGGRIEQY
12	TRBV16	ASSQGTSNQPQH
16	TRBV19	ASSQDVRELYSNQPQH
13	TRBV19	ASRLQGASTDTQY
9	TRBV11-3	ASSVGYEQY
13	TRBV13	ASRVTRGYNSPLH
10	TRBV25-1	ASSEVRGGYT
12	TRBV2	ASSRDRTSYEQY